This T cell receptor beta chain was captured by sequencing in a study of T cell responses to AZD1222 COVID-19 vaccine. Clones were sequenced by immunoSEQ multiplex PCR, and TCRdb holds only the in-frame ones, with some missing. This table has approximately 97,000 clones, about 90% appearing once. General study results and limits: Recipients of AZD1222 seropositive at baseline numbered only 6 or 7.

Notes on this clone: The antigen remains unidentified.

The ends lost 0 bases at V and 5 bases at J; junction bases unmatched: 6. CDR3 length equals 16 residues. Per the germline V gene, CDR1 is KGHSH and CDR2 is LQKENI. The chain combines TRBV18 with TRBJ2-1; 8 nucleotides line up with TRBD2. The material was peripheral blood, obtained on day 0 of AZD1222 vaccination. This sequence was found in an adult in good health. The CDR3 protein is CASSPPSGRGNNEQFF. CDR3 bases: TGTGCCAGCTCACCACCCAGCGGGAGAGGCAACAATGAGCAGTTCTTC.